The present T cell receptor beta chain was sequenced within a study of T cell repertoires in cytomegalovirus infection. Looking at the study overall: From public TCR beta signatures came an indication of both CMV infection and matching HLA type. Findings and limits, study-wide: Public TCR beta family frequency separated CMV-and-HLA carriers, including in an independent cohort. Ex vivo, HLA-C-restricted CMV-specific TCR beta clonotypes prevailed over the rest of the response.

This clonotype has a handful of counts. What it binds is unknown. TCRdb independently ran MiXCR on the reads; one entry per CDR3 protein. Of approximately 160,000 distinct CDR3 sequences listed, about a sixth are singletons. This CDR3 spans 15 amino acids. Trimming took 5 bases from V and 0 from J; bases not matched to a gene: 4. From germline, CDR1 is SGHNT and CDR2 YYREEE (reference sequence). The sequence came from a human donor in good health (CMV status not recorded). Some clones in this sample may be carry-over from other donors' samples. Material for sequencing was CD8+ T cells from PBMCs. V gene TRBV5-4 combines with J gene TRBJ2-1, with 8 bases lining up with TRBD1. The DNA for the CDR3 is TGTGCCAGCAGGAGGGACAGGAGCTCCTACAATGAGCAGTTCTTC. Translation: CASRRDRSSYNEQFF.